This T cell receptor (beta chain) was sequenced for a study of somatic mutations in cytotoxic T cells in rheumatoid arthritis. Study observations and caveats: Between rheumatoid arthritis patients and age-matched healthy controls, CD8+ T-cell clonality showed no significant difference. In rheumatoid arthritis patients, unlike healthy controls, CD8+ clonality rose with age.

Profiling relied on immunoSEQ multiplex PCR, and the TCRdb table lists in-frame clones only, not all of them. The sample yields approximately 18,000 clones, 70% to 85% seen once. With 4 bases removed from V and 5 bases from J, the gap between germline ends came to 11 bases. Germline CDR1 SGHVS, CDR2 FQNEAQ. The CDR3 has 13 amino acids. About this clone itself: Its antigen is not identified.

Blood donors, with a median age of around 58 years (range roughly 20-80) and around 54% female, made up the healthy control group. CD4+ and CD8+ cells were isolated by positive magnetic bead selection, with purity checked by flow cytometry. This sequence originates from a man between 60 and 75 years old in good health. The chain employs TRBV7-8 and TRBJ1-1; tentatively, D is TRBD1 (6 bases). The specimen was CD8+ T cells sorted from blood. CDR3 amino acids: CASSYTGPTEAFF. DNA for the CDR3: TGTGCCAGCAGCTATACAGGGCCAACTGAAGCTTTCTTT.